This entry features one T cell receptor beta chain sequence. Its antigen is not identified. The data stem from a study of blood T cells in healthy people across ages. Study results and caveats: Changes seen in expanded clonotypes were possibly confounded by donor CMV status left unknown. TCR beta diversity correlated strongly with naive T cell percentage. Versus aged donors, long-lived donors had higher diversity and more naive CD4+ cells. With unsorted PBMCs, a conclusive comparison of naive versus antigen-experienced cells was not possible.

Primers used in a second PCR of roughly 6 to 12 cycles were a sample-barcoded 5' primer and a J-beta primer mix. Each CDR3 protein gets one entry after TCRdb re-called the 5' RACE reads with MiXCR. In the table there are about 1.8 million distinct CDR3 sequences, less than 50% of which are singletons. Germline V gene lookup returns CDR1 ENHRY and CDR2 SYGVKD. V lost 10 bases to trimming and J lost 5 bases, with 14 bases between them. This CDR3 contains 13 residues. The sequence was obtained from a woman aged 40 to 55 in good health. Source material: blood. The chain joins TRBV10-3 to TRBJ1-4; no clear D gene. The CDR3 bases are TGTGCCAGCAGCCGCACTTCGAATGAAAAACTGTTTTTT. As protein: CASSRTSNEKLFF.